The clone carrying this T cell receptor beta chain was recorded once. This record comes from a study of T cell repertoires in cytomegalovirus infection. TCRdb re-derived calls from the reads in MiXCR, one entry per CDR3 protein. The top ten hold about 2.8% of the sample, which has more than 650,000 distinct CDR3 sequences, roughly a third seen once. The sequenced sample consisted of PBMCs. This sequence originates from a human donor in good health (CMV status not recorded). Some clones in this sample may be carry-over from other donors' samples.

CDR3 loop: CSARGLAGVADTQYF. The CDR3 nucleotides read TGCAGTGCTAGAGGGCTAGCGGGAGTCGCAGATACGCAGTATTTT. The genes are TRBV20-1 and TRBJ2-3; 10 bases agree with TRBD2. The CDR3 length is 15 residues. Germline V gene lookup returns CDR1 DFQATT and CDR2 SNEGSKA (reference sequence). Trimming cost V 1 base and J 4 bases; bases outside gene matches: 5.